A selection of T cell receptor beta chains follows, all from one sample in a study of cytomegalovirus exposure and HLA in healthy donors. The protocol was immunoSEQ multiplex PCR, while the TCRdb copy is restricted to in-frame clones and leaves out a portion. The sample has about 140,000 clones; over 75% are singletons. The sample consisted of PBMCs. These receptors came from a woman aged 25 to 39 in good health and CMV-seronegative. The CDR3 runs from the conserved cysteine through the conserved F or W.

v_gene: TRBV10-3
j_gene: TRBJ1-6
CDR3aa: CAISESQNSPLHF

v_gene: TRBV11-2
j_gene: TRBJ2-3
CDR3aa: CASSSSPAQSFKSDTQYF

v_gene: TRBV7-3
j_gene: TRBJ2-7
CDR3aa: CASSLDRGQGEQYF

v_gene: TRBV7-8
j_gene: TRBJ1-1
CDR3aa: CASSLVPDMNTEAFF

v_gene: TRBV25-1
j_gene: TRBJ1-2
CDR3aa: CASAEQGALGSGYTF

v_gene: TRBV11-2
j_gene: TRBJ1-1
CDR3aa: CASSLRGMNTEAFF

v_gene: TRBV19
j_gene: TRBJ2-7
CDR3aa: CASSMTSGKYEQYF

v_gene: TRBV6-4
j_gene: TRBJ1-1
CDR3aa: CASSRQGGIGTEAFF

v_gene: TRBV5-4
j_gene: TRBJ1-1
CDR3aa: CASSLKTGTEAFF

v_gene: TRBV11-1
j_gene: TRBJ2-1
CDR3aa: CASSLPGLAGRGYNEQFF

v_gene: TRBV18
j_gene: TRBJ2-3
CDR3aa: CASSTNGVSNTDTQYF

v_gene: TRBV6-1
j_gene: TRBJ2-3
CDR3aa: CASSATSGGFTDTQYF

v_gene: TRBV7-9
j_gene: TRBJ1-6
CDR3aa: CASRSRTGPRNSPLHF

v_gene: TRBV7-3
j_gene: TRBJ2-2
CDR3aa: CASSLGHNTGELFF

v_gene: TRBV27
j_gene: TRBJ1-6
CDR3aa: CASSPRDLNNSPLHF

v_gene: TRBV5-1
j_gene: TRBJ1-2
CDR3aa: CASSKGPTEGYTF